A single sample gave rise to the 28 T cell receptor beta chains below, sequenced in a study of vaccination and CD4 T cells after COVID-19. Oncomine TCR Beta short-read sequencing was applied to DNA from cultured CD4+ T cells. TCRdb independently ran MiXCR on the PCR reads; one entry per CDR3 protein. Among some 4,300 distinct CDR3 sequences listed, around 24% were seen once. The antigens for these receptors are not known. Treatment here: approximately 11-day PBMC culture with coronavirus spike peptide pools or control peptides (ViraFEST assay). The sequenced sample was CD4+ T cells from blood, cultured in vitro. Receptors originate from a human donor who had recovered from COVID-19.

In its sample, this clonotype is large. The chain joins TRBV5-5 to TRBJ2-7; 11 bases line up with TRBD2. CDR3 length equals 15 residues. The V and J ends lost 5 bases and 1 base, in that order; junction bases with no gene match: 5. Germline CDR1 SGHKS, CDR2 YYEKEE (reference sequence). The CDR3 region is CASSLTSGGSYEQYF. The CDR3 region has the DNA TGTGCCAGCAGTCTAACTAGCGGGGGTTCCTACGAGCAGTACTTC.

The CDR3 spells CASSIPGRGIRSNTEAFF. Here the CDR3 DNA reads TGTGCCAGTAGTATCCCAGGGAGAGGCATCCGTTCGAACACTGAAGCTTTCTTT. The gene calls are TRBV19 and TRBJ1-1; D possibly corresponds to TRBD1 (5 bases). Germline values: CDR1 LNHDA, CDR2 SQIVND (reference sequence). Trimming took off 3 bases at V and 1 base at J, with 21 bases between the two ends. The CDR3 has 18 amino acids.

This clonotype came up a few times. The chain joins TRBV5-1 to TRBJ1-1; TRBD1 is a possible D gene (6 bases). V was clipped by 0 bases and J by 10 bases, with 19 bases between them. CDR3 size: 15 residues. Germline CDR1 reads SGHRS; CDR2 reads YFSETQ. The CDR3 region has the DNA TGCGCCAGCAGCTTGGACAGTGGGGGGCAGGAGCGAGCTTTCTTT. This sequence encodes CASSLDSGGQERAFF.

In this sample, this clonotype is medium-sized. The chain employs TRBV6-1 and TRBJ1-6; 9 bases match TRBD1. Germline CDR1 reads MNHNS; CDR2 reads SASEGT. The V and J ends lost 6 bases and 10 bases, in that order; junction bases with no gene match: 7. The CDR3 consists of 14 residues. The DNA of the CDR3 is TGTGCCAGCAGCAGGGGGACAGGGCACTCACCCCTCCACTTT. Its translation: CASSRGTGHSPLHF.

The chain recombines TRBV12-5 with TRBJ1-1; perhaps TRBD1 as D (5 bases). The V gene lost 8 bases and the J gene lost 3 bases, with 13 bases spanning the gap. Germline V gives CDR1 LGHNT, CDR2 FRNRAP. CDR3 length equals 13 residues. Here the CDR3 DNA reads TGTGCTAGTAACTCAGGGTCTTACACTGAAGCTTTCTTT. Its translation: CASNSGSYTEAFF.

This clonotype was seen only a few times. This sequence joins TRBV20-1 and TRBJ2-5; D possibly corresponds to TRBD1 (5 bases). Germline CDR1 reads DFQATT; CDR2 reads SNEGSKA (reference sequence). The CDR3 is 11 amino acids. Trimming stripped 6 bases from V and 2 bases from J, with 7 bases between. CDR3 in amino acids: CSAGAQETQYF. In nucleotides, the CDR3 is TGCAGTGCAGGGGCTCAAGAGACCCAGTACTTC.

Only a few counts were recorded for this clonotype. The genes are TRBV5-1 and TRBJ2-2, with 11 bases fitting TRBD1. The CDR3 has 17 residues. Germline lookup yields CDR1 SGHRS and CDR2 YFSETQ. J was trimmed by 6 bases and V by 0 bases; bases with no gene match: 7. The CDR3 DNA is TGCGCCAGCAGCTTGGACCCCCCGGGACAGGGGGCCGGGGAGCTGTTTTTT. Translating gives CASSLDPPGQGAGELFF.

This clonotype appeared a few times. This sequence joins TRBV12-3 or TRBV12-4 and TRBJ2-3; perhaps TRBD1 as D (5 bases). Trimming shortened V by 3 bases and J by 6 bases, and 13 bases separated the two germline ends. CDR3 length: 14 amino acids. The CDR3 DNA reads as TGTGCCAGCAGTTTCGACAGTAAAGCGGATACGCAGTATTTT. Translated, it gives CASSFDSKADTQYF.

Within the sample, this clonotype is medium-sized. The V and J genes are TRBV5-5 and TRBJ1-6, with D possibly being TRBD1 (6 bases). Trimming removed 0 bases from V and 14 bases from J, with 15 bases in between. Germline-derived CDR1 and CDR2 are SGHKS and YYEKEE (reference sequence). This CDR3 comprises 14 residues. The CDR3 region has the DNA TGTGCCAGCAGCTTGGAACAGGGTCTTGCGACCCTCCACTTT. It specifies CASSLEQGLATLHF.

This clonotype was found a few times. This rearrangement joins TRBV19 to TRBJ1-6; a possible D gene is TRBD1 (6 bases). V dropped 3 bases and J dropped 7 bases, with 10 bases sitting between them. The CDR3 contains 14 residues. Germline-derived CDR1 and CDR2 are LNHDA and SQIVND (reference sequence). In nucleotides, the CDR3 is TGTGCCAGTAGTATGAGGCAGGGGAATTCACCCCTCCACTTT. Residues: CASSMRQGNSPLHF.

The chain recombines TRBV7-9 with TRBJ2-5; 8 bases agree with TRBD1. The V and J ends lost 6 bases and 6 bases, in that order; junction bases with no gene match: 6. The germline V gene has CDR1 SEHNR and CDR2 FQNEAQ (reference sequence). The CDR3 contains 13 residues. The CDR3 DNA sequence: TGTGCCAGCAGTAGACAGGGGCGAAAGACCCAGTACTTC. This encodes CASSRQGRKTQYF. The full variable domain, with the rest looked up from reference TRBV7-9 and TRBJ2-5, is DTGVSQNPRHKITKRGQNVTFRCDPISEHNRLYWYRQTLGQGPEFLTYFQNEAQLEKSRLLSDRFSAERPKGSFSTLEIQRTEQGDSAMYLCASSRQGRKTQYFGPGTRLLVL.

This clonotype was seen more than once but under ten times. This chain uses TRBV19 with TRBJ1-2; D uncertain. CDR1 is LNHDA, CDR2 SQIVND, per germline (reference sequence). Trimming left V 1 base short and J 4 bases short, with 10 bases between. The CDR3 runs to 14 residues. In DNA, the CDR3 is TGTGCCAGTAGTATAGGGTTCGGGAGCTATGGCTACACCTTC. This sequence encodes CASSIGFGSYGYTF.

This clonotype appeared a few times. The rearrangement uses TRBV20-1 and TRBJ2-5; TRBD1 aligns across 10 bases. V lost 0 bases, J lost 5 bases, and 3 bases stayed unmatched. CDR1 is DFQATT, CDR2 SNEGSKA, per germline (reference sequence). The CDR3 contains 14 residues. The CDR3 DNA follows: TGCAGTGCTAGAGATGGGGGACAGGGGGAGACCCAGTACTTC. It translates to CSARDGGQGETQYF.

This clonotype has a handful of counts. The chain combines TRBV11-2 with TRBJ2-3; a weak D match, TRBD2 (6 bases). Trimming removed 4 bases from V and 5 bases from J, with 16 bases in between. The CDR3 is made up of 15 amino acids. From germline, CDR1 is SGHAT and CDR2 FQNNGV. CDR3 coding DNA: TGTGCCAGCAGCTCACTAGCTGGAGGTCGAGATACGCAGTATTTT. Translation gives CASSSLAGGRDTQYF.

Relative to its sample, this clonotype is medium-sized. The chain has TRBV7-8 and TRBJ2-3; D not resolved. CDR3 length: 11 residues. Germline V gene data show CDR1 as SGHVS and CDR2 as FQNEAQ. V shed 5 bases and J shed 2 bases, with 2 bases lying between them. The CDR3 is CASSLTDTQYF. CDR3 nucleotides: TGTGCCAGCAGCCTCACAGATACGCAGTATTTT.

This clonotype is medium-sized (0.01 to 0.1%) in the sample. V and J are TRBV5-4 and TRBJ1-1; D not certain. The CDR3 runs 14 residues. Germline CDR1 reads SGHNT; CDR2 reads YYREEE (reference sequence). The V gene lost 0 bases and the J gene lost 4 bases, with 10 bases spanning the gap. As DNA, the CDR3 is TGTGCCAGCAGCTTGGAACGGGCCGTCACTGAAGCTTTCTTT. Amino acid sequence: CASSLERAVTEAFF.

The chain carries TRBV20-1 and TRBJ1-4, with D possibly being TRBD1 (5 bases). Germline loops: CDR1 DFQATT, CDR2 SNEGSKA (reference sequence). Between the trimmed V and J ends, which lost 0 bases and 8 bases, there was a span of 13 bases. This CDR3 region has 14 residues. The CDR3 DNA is TGCAGTGCTAGAGAGGTTGGGGGTGCAGAAAAACTGTTTTTT. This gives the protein CSAREVGGAEKLFF.

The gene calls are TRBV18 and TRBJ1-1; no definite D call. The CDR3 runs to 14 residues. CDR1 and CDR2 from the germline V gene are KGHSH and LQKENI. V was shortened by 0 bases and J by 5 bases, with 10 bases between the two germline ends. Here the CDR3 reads CASSPPGIRTEAFF. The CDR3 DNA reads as TGTGCCAGCTCACCACCGGGGATTAGGACTGAAGCTTTCTTT.

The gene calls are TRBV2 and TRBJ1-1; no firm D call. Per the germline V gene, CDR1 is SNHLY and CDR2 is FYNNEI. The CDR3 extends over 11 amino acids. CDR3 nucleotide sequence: TGTACCACCCTGGGAGATACAGAAGCTTTCTTT. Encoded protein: CTTLGDTEAFF. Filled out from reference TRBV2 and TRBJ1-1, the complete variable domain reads EPEVTQTPSHQVTQMGQEVILRCVPISNHLYFYWYRQILGQKVEFLVSFYNNEISEKSEIFDDQFSVERPDGSNFTLKIRSTKLEDSAMYFCTTLGDTEAFFGQGTRLTVV.

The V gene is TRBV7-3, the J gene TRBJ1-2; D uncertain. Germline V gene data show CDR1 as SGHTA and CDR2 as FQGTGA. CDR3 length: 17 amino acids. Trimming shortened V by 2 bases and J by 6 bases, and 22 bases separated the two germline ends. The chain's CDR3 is CASSLGPPGGSPNGYTF. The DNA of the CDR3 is TGTGCCAGCAGCTTAGGCCCCCCGGGCGGTAGTCCGAATGGCTACACCTTC. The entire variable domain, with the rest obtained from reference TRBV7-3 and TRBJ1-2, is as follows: GAGVSQTPSNKVTEKGKYVELRCDPISGHTALYWYRQSLGQGPEFLIYFQGTGAADDSGLPNDRFFAVRPEGSVSTLKIQRTERGDSAVYLCASSLGPPGGSPNGYTFGSGTRLTVV.

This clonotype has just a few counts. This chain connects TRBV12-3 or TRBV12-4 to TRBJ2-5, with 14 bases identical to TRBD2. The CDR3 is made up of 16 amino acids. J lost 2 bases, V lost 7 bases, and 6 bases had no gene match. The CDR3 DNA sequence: TGTGCCAGCACCACCGGACTAGCGGGGGGACAAGAGACCCAGTACTTC. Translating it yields CASTTGLAGGQETQYF.

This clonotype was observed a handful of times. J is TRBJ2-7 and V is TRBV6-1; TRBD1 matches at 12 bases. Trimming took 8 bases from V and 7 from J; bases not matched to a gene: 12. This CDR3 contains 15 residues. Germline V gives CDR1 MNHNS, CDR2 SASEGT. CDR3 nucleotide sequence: TGTGCCAGCTTCTCCCCGGGACAGGGGGCTTGGGAGCAGTACTTC. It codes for CASFSPGQGAWEQYF.

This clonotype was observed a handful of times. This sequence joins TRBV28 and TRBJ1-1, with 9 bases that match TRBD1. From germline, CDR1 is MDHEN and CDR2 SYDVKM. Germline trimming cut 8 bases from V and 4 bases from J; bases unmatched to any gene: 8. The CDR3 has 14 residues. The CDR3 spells CASGSTGGFTEAFF. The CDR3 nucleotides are TGTGCCAGCGGTAGTACAGGGGGCTTCACTGAAGCTTTCTTT.

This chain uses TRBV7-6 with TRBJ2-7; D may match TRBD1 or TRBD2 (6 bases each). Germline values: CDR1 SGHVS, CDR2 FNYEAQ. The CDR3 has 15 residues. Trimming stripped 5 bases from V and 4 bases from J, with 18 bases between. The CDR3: CASSPRGASVYEQYF. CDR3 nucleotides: TGTGCCAGCAGCCCGAGGGGGGCTAGCGTTTACGAGCAGTACTTC.

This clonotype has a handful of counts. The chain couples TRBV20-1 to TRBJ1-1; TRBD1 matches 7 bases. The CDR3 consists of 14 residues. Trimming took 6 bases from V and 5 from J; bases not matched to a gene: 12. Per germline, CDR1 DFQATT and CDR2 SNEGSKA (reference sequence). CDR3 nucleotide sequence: TGCAGTGCCGCGACGGAGGGGGCTGGGACTGAAGCTTTCTTT. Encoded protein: CSAATEGAGTEAFF.

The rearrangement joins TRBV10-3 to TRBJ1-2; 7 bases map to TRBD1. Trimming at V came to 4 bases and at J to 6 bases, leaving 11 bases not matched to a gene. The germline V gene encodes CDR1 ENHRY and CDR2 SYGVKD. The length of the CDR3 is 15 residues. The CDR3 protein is CAISGFPDRAHGYTF. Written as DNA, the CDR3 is TGTGCCATCAGTGGCTTCCCCGACAGGGCTCATGGCTACACCTTC.

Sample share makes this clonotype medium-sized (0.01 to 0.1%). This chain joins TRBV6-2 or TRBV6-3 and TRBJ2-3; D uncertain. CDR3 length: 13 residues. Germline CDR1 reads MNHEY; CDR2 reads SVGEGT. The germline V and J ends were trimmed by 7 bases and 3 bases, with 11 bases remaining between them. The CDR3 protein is CASKDWGTDTQYF. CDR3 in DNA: TGTGCCAGCAAAGACTGGGGAACAGATACGCAGTATTTT.

CDR3 residues: CASSLKGQETQYF. In DNA, the CDR3 is TGTGCCAGCAGCCTGAAGGGACAAGAGACCCAGTACTTC. The V gene is TRBV5-6, the J gene TRBJ2-5; D gene ambiguous. This CDR3 is 13 amino acids long. V shed 4 bases and J shed 2 bases, with 9 bases lying between them. CDR1 is SGHDT and CDR2 is YYEEEE in the germline V gene. The whole variable domain, remainder taken from reference TRBV5-6 and TRBJ2-5, is DAGVTQSPTHLIKTRGQQVTLRCSPKSGHDTVSWYQQALGQGPQFIFQYYEEEERQRGNFPDRFSGHQFPNYSSELNVNALLLGDSALYLCASSLKGQETQYFGPGTRLLVL.